The 25 T cell receptor beta chains in this list originate from one sample, sequenced in a study of blood T cell repertoires in COVID-19. This table comes from immunoSEQ multiplex PCR, and its TCRdb copy is limited to in-frame clones, with some not included. Of 95,000 to 150,000 clones in the sample, roughly 89% are singletons; the top ten hold more than 4%. The specimen sequenced was peripheral blood. The source is a middle-aged man with acute or convalescent COVID-19.

The gene calls are TRBV27 and TRBJ2-2; 9 nucleotides agree with TRBD1. The CDR3 is made up of 16 amino acids. The ends lost 7 bases at V and 5 bases at J; junction bases unmatched: 11. Looked up from germline, CDR1 is MNHEY and CDR2 is SMNVEV (reference sequence). The CDR3 loop is CASKSLGQGWTGELFF. The CDR3 nucleotides are TGTGCCAGCAAAAGTCTGGGACAGGGATGGACCGGGGAGCTGTTTTTT.

The CDR3 DNA reads as TGTGCCAGCAGCTTTCAGGGAAGGTACACCGGGGAGCTGTTTTTT. Translation: CASSFQGRYTGELFF. This chain joins TRBV7-9 and TRBJ2-2; a weak D match, TRBD1 (5 bases). The CDR3 has 15 amino acids. V was trimmed by 3 bases and J by 3 bases, leaving 11 bases between them. Germline values: CDR1 SEHNR, CDR2 FQNEAQ (reference sequence).

The rearrangement joins TRBV9 to TRBJ2-5; 7 bases map to TRBD2. CDR3 size: 15 residues. Germline loops: CDR1 SGDLS, CDR2 YYNGEE. The V segment lost 2 bases and the J segment 4 bases; nucleotides outside the gene matches: 8. Here the CDR3 reads CASSVSGGGRETQYF. CDR3 coding DNA: TGTGCCAGCAGCGTTTCGGGGGGTGGTCGAGAGACCCAGTACTTC.

The gene calls are TRBV7-9 and TRBJ2-5, with 8 bases matching TRBD2. V gave up 3 bases and J gave up 5 bases; unmatched junction bases: 8. The CDR3 loop spans 15 amino acids. Germline V gene lookup returns CDR1 SEHNR and CDR2 FQNEAQ (reference sequence). CDR3 loop: CASSFPGLVAETQYF. CDR3 DNA: TGTGCCAGCAGCTTTCCGGGACTAGTTGCCGAGACCCAGTACTTC.

The chain has TRBV9 and TRBJ1-1; tentatively, D is TRBD1 (6 bases). The CDR3 has 15 residues. Germline CDR1 and CDR2: SGDLS and YYNGEE. Trimming shortened V by 2 bases and J by 0 bases, and 11 bases separated the two germline ends. In DNA form, the CDR3 reads TGTGCCAGCAGCGTGACCGGGACACTGAACACTGAAGCTTTCTTT. This gives the protein CASSVTGTLNTEAFF.

The rearrangement joins TRBV10-3 to TRBJ1-1, with a possible D match to TRBD1 (6 bases). The length of the CDR3 is 13 residues. The V and J ends lost 11 bases and 0 bases respectively, with 13 bases between them. The germline gives CDR1 ENHRY, CDR2 SYGVKD. CDR3 region: CASSGQLNTEAFF. In DNA, the CDR3 is TGTGCCTCATCAGGACAGTTGAACACTGAAGCTTTCTTT.

The V call is TRBV6-1, the J call TRBJ1-2; 9 bases agree with TRBD1. The CDR3 loop spans 15 amino acids. From germline, CDR1 is MNHNS and CDR2 SASEGT. J was trimmed by 3 bases and V by 0 bases; bases with no gene match: 2. CDR3 protein: CASSEAGTGYYGYTF. CDR3 sequence (DNA): TGTGCCAGCAGTGAAGCTGGGACAGGGTACTATGGCTACACCTTC.

V and J are TRBV9 and TRBJ2-1; TRBD2 aligns across 8 bases. CDR3 length: 16 amino acids. The germline V gene has CDR1 SGDLS and CDR2 YYNGEE. V gave up 4 bases and J gave up 0 bases; unmatched junction bases: 6. Written as DNA, the CDR3 is TGTGCCAGCAGCCCGACTAGCGCATACTCCTACAATGAGCAGTTCTTC. It is translated as CASSPTSAYSYNEQFF.

The chain couples TRBV10-3 to TRBJ1-2, with D maybe TRBD1 (5 bases). The germline V gene encodes CDR1 ENHRY and CDR2 SYGVKD. Trimming removed 6 bases at V and 0 bases at J, with 17 bases between. The CDR3 covers 16 residues. CDR3 region: CAIREPGQGTNYGYTF. The DNA for the CDR3 is TGTGCCATCAGAGAGCCCGGACAAGGGACTAACTATGGCTACACCTTC.

J is TRBJ2-2 and V is TRBV2; D perhaps matches TRBD2 (5 bases). The ends were cut back, 7 bases at V and 6 bases at J, with 27 bases in the middle. Germline CDR1 reads SNHLY; CDR2 reads FYNNEI. The CDR3 extends over 18 amino acids. CDR3 region: CASTSPGPTTWRPGELFF. The DNA for the CDR3 is TGTGCCAGCACCTCACCTGGACCCACGACCTGGAGGCCCGGGGAGCTGTTTTTT.

This chain joins TRBV6-5 and TRBJ1-2, with TRBD1 matching 12 bases. Per germline, CDR1 MNHEY and CDR2 SVGAGI. V shed 2 bases and J 8 bases; nucleotides not matched to a gene: 3. This CDR3 contains 14 residues. The chain's CDR3 is CASSYGTGGSGYTF. The CDR3 region has the DNA TGTGCCAGCAGTTACGGGACAGGGGGCAGCGGCTACACCTTC.

The chain employs TRBV30 and TRBJ2-3; TRBD1 is a possible D gene (6 bases). The CDR3 has 14 amino acids. V lost 0 bases and J lost 0, with 7 bases in between. Germline V gives CDR1 GTSNPN, CDR2 SVGIG (reference sequence). Here the CDR3 reads CAWSVGHSTDTQYF. CDR3 in DNA: TGTGCCTGGAGTGTGGGACACAGCACAGATACGCAGTATTTT.

As DNA, the CDR3 is TGTGCCAGCAGTTGGGGGGACGAGCAGTACTTC. Translating it yields CASSWGDEQYF. The V gene is TRBV27, the J gene TRBJ2-7; tentative D call: TRBD2 (6 bases). Germline V CDR1 and CDR2: MNHEY, SMNVEV (reference sequence). This CDR3 spans 11 amino acids. V was shortened by 4 bases and J by 5 bases, with 6 bases between the two germline ends.

There are a few counts of this clone. This chain uses TRBV3-1 (or the pseudogene TRBV3-2) with TRBJ1-5; TRBD1 matches at 10 bases. The V and J ends lost 4 bases and 2 bases, in that order; junction bases with no gene match: 5. The CDR3 has 16 residues. Germline V gives CDR1 LGHDT, CDR2 YNNKEL (reference sequence). The CDR3 nucleotides are TGTGCCAGCAGCCGCACCGGGACAGGGGGCAATCAGCCCCAGCATTTT. Residues: CASSRTGTGGNQPQHF.

The chain has TRBV3-1 (or the pseudogene TRBV3-2) and TRBJ2-7, with TRBD2 identical over 7 bases. Looked up from germline, CDR1 is LGHDT and CDR2 is YNNKEL (reference sequence). J was trimmed by 3 bases and V by 2 bases; bases with no gene match: 7. This CDR3 has 15 amino acids. Here the CDR3 reads CASSQSRGEDYEQYF. The DNA of the CDR3 is TGTGCCAGCAGCCAATCCCGGGGGGAAGACTACGAGCAGTACTTC.

The CDR3 DNA is TGTGCCAGCAGCAGGACAGGGGTCGGGGAGCTGTTTTTT. Residues: CASSRTGVGELFF. The chain carries TRBV7-2 and TRBJ2-2; TRBD1 matches 9 bases. Trimming at V came to 5 bases and at J to 7 bases, leaving 2 bases not matched to a gene. This CDR3 region has 13 residues. The germline CDR1 and CDR2 sequences are SGHTA and FQGNSA.

The V gene is TRBV5-6, the J gene TRBJ2-1; D may be TRBD1 (5 bases). V was clipped by 4 bases and J by 6 bases, with 17 bases between them. Germline V gene data show CDR1 as SGHDT and CDR2 as YYEEEE. The CDR3 loop spans 15 amino acids. The CDR3 sequence is CASSRYADRRNEQFF. The CDR3 nucleotides read TGTGCCAGCAGCCGTTACGCAGACAGACGCAATGAGCAGTTCTTC.

The chain has TRBV30 and TRBJ1-2; a possible D gene is TRBD1 (5 bases). This CDR3 region has 15 residues. The V gene's germline CDR1 is GTSNPN and CDR2 SVGIG (reference sequence). Between the trimmed V and J ends, which lost 4 bases and 3 bases, there was a span of 18 bases. The DNA for the CDR3 is TGTGCCTGGAAGCGCAGGGCCGTGTTCGACTATGGCTACACCTTC. As protein: CAWKRRAVFDYGYTF.

The chain is built from TRBV19 and TRBJ1-4; D unresolved. Germline V gene sequence: CDR1 LNHDA, CDR2 SQIVND (reference sequence). V lost 5 bases to trimming and J lost 4 bases, with 14 bases between them. The CDR3 sequence is 15 residues long. CDR3 protein: CASSLRTGLNEKLFF. Written as DNA, the CDR3 is TGTGCCAGTAGTCTTAGGACCGGACTTAATGAAAAACTGTTTTTT.

This rearrangement joins TRBV10-3 to TRBJ2-7, with a possible D match to TRBD1 (6 bases). Germline V gene lookup returns CDR1 ENHRY and CDR2 SYGVKD. The V end lost 3 bases, the J end lost 5 bases, and 14 bases lay between the germline ends. This CDR3 region has 14 residues. CDR3 in DNA: TGTGCCATCAGTGACCGCTCAAGGGGGAACGAGCAGTACTTC. Protein: CAISDRSRGNEQYF.

The J gene is TRBJ2-7, the V gene TRBV6-5, with D tentatively TRBD1 (5 bases). V lost 6 bases, J lost 2 bases, and 11 bases lay in between. Germline CDR1 MNHEY, CDR2 SVGAGI. The CDR3 spans 13 residues. CDR3 nucleotides: TGTGCCAGCAGCCCCGACAGCACCTACGAGCAGTACTTC. The encoded protein is CASSPDSTYEQYF.

V and J are TRBV18 and TRBJ1-5; no clear D gene. This CDR3 region has 14 residues. Trimming pared 6 bases from V and 0 bases from J, leaving 9 bases between. Germline CDR1 reads KGHSH; CDR2 reads LQKENI. For the CDR3, the DNA is TGTGCCAGCTCGCCCTCCGGTAGCAATCAGCCCCAGCATTTT. Its translation: CASSPSGSNQPQHF.

The V and J genes are TRBV12-5 and TRBJ2-3; D is possibly TRBD1 (5 bases). Germline loops: CDR1 LGHNT, CDR2 FRNRAP. V lost 1 base, J lost 2 bases, and 7 bases lay in between. The CDR3 extends over 14 amino acids. The CDR3, as DNA: TGTGCTAGTGGTTTGGGACAGACCACAGATACGCAGTATTTT. As protein: CASGLGQTTDTQYF.

The rearrangement uses TRBV9 and TRBJ1-3; D gene ambiguous. The ends were cut back, 2 bases at V and 5 bases at J, with 5 bases in the middle. The germline CDR1 and CDR2 sequences are SGDLS and YYNGEE. CDR3 length: 12 amino acids. CDR3 residues: CASSVSRNTIYF. The CDR3 coding sequence is TGTGCCAGCAGCGTGTCCAGAAACACCATATATTTT.

The J gene is TRBJ1-1, the V gene TRBV6-2 or TRBV6-3; TRBD1 matches at 7 bases. The CDR3 is 15 residues long. The junction had 11 bases not matched to a gene; V was cut back by 5 bases and J by 5 bases. Germline V gene sequence: CDR1 MNHEY, CDR2 SVGEGT. CDR3 sequence (DNA): TGTGCCAGCAGTACCCTACAGGGGAGTGAAACTGAAGCTTTCTTT. Translated: CASSTLQGSETEAFF.